This T cell receptor (beta chain) originates from a study of cytomegalovirus exposure and HLA in healthy donors. General study results and limits: In a later analysis, productive TCRs from donors in an Asian-associated ancestry cluster reportedly carried fewer N-insertions than the cohort mean. Further analysis, carried out later, found HLA-associated TCR beta chains more clonally expanded than equally common other chains.

PCR amplification relied on 60 Vbeta primers (plus 13 Jbeta primers). The data were produced by immunoSEQ multiplex PCR, yet TCRdb's version contains in-frame clones alone and is incomplete. The sample consists of about 98,000 clones, about 81% of them appearing once. Remarks on this clone: Its antigen is as yet unknown.

The germline V gene encodes CDR1 MGHRA and CDR2 YSYEKL. V dropped 1 base and J dropped 10 bases, with 14 bases sitting between them. The CDR3 consists of 14 residues. The chain is built from TRBV4-1 and TRBJ2-4, with D tentatively TRBD1 (6 bases). Source material: PBMCs. The receptor was isolated from a man aged 35-49 years in good health and CMV-seronegative. The CDR3 sequence is CASSQVPQGWIQYF. In DNA, the CDR3 is TGCGCCAGCAGCCAAGTACCTCAGGGGTGGATTCAGTACTTC.